This T cell receptor beta chain appears in the sequencing data of a study of cytomegalovirus exposure and HLA in healthy donors. Study-level points and caveats: Within an earlier analysis, most TCR beta V segments proved productive either about 90% or about 30% of the time. For most TCR sequences rarity was the rule, although some public TCRs occurred in many donors.

The V end was cut by 1 base, the J end by 8 bases, with 9 bases between. This CDR3 is built from 13 residues. Germline loops: CDR1 LNHNV, CDR2 YYDKDF (reference sequence). Primers: 60 Vbeta forward and 13 Jbeta reverse. Using immunoSEQ multiplex PCR, the repertoire was profiled, and TCRdb retains in-frame clones only, with some absent. The sample totals 60,000 to 80,000 clones. About this clone: Its antigen is undetermined.

The origin of this receptor is a man aged 40-50 years in good health and CMV-seronegative. The chain couples TRBV15 to TRBJ1-3, with a weak D call TRBD1 (5 bases). Material for sequencing was PBMCs. In DNA, the CDR3 is TGTGCCACCAGCAGAGTCAGCAGGGACACCATATATTTT. Encoded protein: CATSRVSRDTIYF. The full variable domain, completed using reference TRBV15 and TRBJ1-3, is DAMVIQNPRYQVTQFGKPVTLSCSQTLNHNVMYWYQQKSSQAPKLLFHYYDKDFNNEADTPDNFQSRRPNTSFCFLDIRSPGLGDTAMYLCATSRVSRDTIYFGEGSWLTVV.